This T cell receptor beta chain was retrieved from a study of T cell repertoires in cytomegalovirus infection (dated by TCRdb to the late 2010s). Study-level background: Donor HLA type was relevant to the analysis, as public TCR beta signatures indicated carriage of CMV infection together with the matching HLA type. Results and caveats for the whole study, not just this receptor: Cumulative frequency of public TCR beta family members discriminated carriers of CMV infection plus the relevant HLA type in this cohort and an independent approximately 350-donor cohort. The ex vivo response was dominated by HLA-C-restricted CMV-specific TCR beta clonotypes, which also provided the single most frequent clonotype in two of eight donors.

The listed sequencing device is Illumina HiSeq 1500. Clones were called with MiXCR by TCRdb after fastp trimmed the public reads at Q25, and only in-frame beta chains were retained. Records with the same CDR3 protein are collapsed into one entry carrying the most frequent genes and DNA. Present in this sample are around 290,000 distinct CDR3 sequences, roughly 25% of which were seen just once. Clones ranked in the top ten supply approximately 15% of the sample. The CDR1 and CDR2 encoded by the germline V gene (reference sequence) are SGHKS and YYEKEE. The CDR3, from cysteine to phenylalanine, totals 15 residues. Of all the DNA, just the CDR3 is kept, 45 bases in frame from base 1. V is shortened by 3 bases, J by 4 bases, and the region joining them spans 14 bases. This clonotype was detected a few times. The target of this receptor is not known. Base quality data are lacking; no much larger clone is found one base away.

The chain is encoded by TRBV5-5 joined to TRBJ1-5; confidence is insufficient to name the D gene. The receptor comes from a human donor in good health (CMV status not recorded). Some clones in this sample may be carry-over from other donors' samples. Sequenced sample: PBMCs. The DNA sequence is as follows: TGTGCCAGCAGCTCTTATTCAGCGGGGAATCAGCCCCAGCATTTT. Translation gives CASSSYSAGNQPQHF. The CDR3, completed at both ends by the reference TRBV5-5 and TRBJ1-5 genes, gives the full variable domain DAGVTQSPTHLIKTRGQQVTLRCSPISGHKSVSWYQQVLGQGPQFIFQYYEKEERGRGNFPDRFSARQFPNYSSELNVNALLLGDSALYLCASSSYSAGNQPQHFGDGTRLSIL.